These 24 T cell receptor beta chains originate from one sample sequenced in a study of identical twins (dated by TCRdb to about 2016). Receptor libraries were prepared by 5' RACE. The listed sequencing device is Illumina HiSeq 2000. TCRdb redid the processing of the public reads, applying fastp at Q25 and MiXCR, and retained in-frame beta chains. One record per CDR3 amino acid sequence lists the most common genes and DNA. Counted in this sample were 1.5 million to 2 million distinct CDR3 sequences; about 32% of them appeared once. The ten biggest clones cover about 0.25% of the sample. Input material: cord blood. The receptor source for this set is a newborn girl in good health.

This chain uses TRBV10-3 with TRBJ2-2; a weak D match, TRBD1 (5 bases). The CDR3 has 14 amino acids. Germline V lookup: CDR1 ENHRY, CDR2 SYGVKD. V was cut by 8 bases and J by 4 bases, with 14 bases left in between. CDR3 nucleotide sequence: TGTGCCATCGGGGCCGCCGCGAGCACCGGGGAGCTGTTTTTT. This translates into CAIGAAASTGELFF.

The J gene is TRBJ1-1, the V gene TRBV12-3 or TRBV12-4; no reliable D call. Trimming shortened V by 3 bases and J by 2 bases, and 10 bases separated the two germline ends. The CDR3 is made up of 14 amino acids. The CDR3 DNA sequence: TGTGCCAGCAGTTTTCACGGATTCAACACTGAAGCTTTCTTT. It encodes CASSFHGFNTEAFF.

The CDR3 protein is CASSPGDSSTEQFF. CDR3 nucleotides: TGCGCCAGCAGCCCAGGGGACAGCTCTACAGAGCAGTTCTTC. The chain has TRBV5-1 and TRBJ2-1; the match to TRBD1 covers 7 bases. CDR1 SGHRS and CDR2 YFSETQ come from the germline V gene. Unmatched junction bases numbered 11, after V lost 4 bases and J lost 10 bases. The CDR3 runs 14 residues. The full variable domain, rest sourced from reference TRBV5-1 and TRBJ2-1, is KAGVTQTPRYLIKTRGQQVTLSCSPISGHRSVSWYQQTPGQGLQFLFEYFSETQRNKGNFPGRFSGRQFSNSRSEMNVSTLELGDSALYLCASSPGDSSTEQFFGPGTRLTVL.

The V and J genes are TRBV5-1 and TRBJ2-1; no reliable D call. Deletions cut 1 base from V and 6 bases from J, with 5 bases between. The CDR3 loop spans 12 amino acids. CDR1 is SGHRS, CDR2 YFSETQ, per germline. The CDR3 loop is CASSLCGNEQFF. CDR3 bases: TGCGCCAGCAGCTTGTGCGGCAATGAGCAGTTCTTC.

This clonotype occurred a few times. This chain connects TRBV4-1 to TRBJ2-1; 15 bases agree with TRBD2. This CDR3 is built from 18 residues. The J segment lost 4 bases and the V segment lost 2 bases, leaving 6 bases of the junction unmatched. Germline V gene sequence: CDR1 MGHRA, CDR2 YSYEKL. CDR3 sequence reads: CASSQRGLAGGMYNEQFF. The CDR3 region has the DNA TGCGCCAGCAGCCAAAGGGGACTAGCGGGGGGTATGTACAATGAGCAGTTCTTC.

The V call is TRBV12-3 or TRBV12-4, the J call TRBJ1-2, with D possibly TRBD1 on 5 matching bases. The CDR3 runs 14 residues. V lost 2 bases and J lost 6, with 13 bases in between. DNA of the CDR3: TGTGCCAGCAGTTTACAAGGCAGGGATAATGGCTACACCTTC. It yields the protein CASSLQGRDNGYTF.

This chain links TRBV28 with TRBJ2-7; 10 bases align to TRBD2. V gave up 5 bases and J gave up 1 base; unmatched junction bases: 8. Per germline, CDR1 MDHEN and CDR2 SYDVKM. The CDR3 is 16 amino acids. The CDR3 sequence is CASSPITSGVSYEQYF. The DNA for the CDR3 is TGTGCCAGCAGTCCAATAACTAGCGGGGTGTCCTACGAGCAGTACTTC.

This clonotype was observed a handful of times. The rearrangement uses TRBV29-1 and TRBJ1-1; D may be TRBD1 (5 bases). The CDR3 covers 14 residues. V shed 4 bases and J shed 1 base, with 13 bases lying between them. Germline CDR1 is SQVTM and CDR2 is ANQGSEA. The CDR3 reads CSVVMEGSNTEAFF. As DNA, the CDR3 is TGCAGCGTTGTCATGGAGGGGTCGAACACTGAAGCTTTCTTT.

This clonotype appeared a few times. The chain links TRBV12-3 or TRBV12-4 to TRBJ2-1; 11 nucleotides align to TRBD2. The ends lost 3 bases at V and 8 bases at J; junction bases unmatched: 15. This CDR3 spans 18 amino acids. DNA of the CDR3: TGTGCCAGCAGTTTGCAGGACGAGGGACTAGCGGTGGGCTATGAGCAGTTCTTC. Translated: CASSLQDEGLAVGYEQFF.

This clonotype was picked up many times. The rearrangement uses TRBV27 and TRBJ2-1, with TRBD2 matching 9 bases. CDR3 size: 14 residues. Per germline, CDR1 MNHEY and CDR2 SMNVEV (reference sequence). V was clipped by 8 bases and J by 2 bases; unmatched bases: 4. The CDR3 DNA is TGTGCCAGCCGAGCGGGGGGTACCTACAATGAGCAGTTCTTC. It encodes CASRAGGTYNEQFF.

The V and J genes are TRBV24-1 and TRBJ2-3; D is perhaps TRBD2 (6 bases). Trimming removed 4 bases at V and 1 base at J, with 14 bases between. The germline CDR1 and CDR2 sequences are KGHDR and SFDVKD. This CDR3 has 16 residues. CDR3 sequence reads: CATSELGPGGTDTQYF. The CDR3 region has the DNA TGTGCCACCAGTGAGCTAGGCCCGGGGGGCACAGATACGCAGTATTTT.

As for this clonotype: Possible read error: a much larger clone is one base away. This chain connects TRBV12-3 or TRBV12-4 to TRBJ2-5, with TRBD2 matching over 9 bases. With V trimmed by 1 base and J by 11 bases, 11 bases remained unmatched. The CDR3 consists of 15 residues. The DNA of the CDR3 is TGTGCCAGCAGTTTAGGACTAGCGGAGATGGGTGAGCAGTACTTC. Protein: CASSLGLAEMGEQYF.

Remarks on this clonotype: A junction boundary mismatches the germline segment, possibly from a read error. The V gene is TRBV12-3 or TRBV12-4, the J gene TRBJ1-5; 8 bases fit TRBD1. This CDR3 is 15 amino acids long. In nucleotides, the CDR3 is TGTGCCGGCAGAGGACAGGGCAATAGCAATCAGCCCCAGCATTTT. This gives the protein CAGRGQGNSNQPQHF.

This clonotype was counted many times. The rearrangement joins TRBV5-1 to TRBJ1-5; possibly TRBD1 for D (5 bases). From germline, CDR1 is SGHRS and CDR2 YFSETQ. V was pared by 1 base and J by 4 bases, with 9 bases between. CDR3 size: 14 residues. In nucleotides, the CDR3 is TGCGCCAGCAGCTTGTTGGGGGGTAATCAGCCCCAGCATTTT. It translates to CASSLLGGNQPQHF.

This clonotype was recorded a few times. The chain links TRBV27 to TRBJ1-2; 7 bases match TRBD1. The junction had 7 bases not matched to a gene; V was cut back by 5 bases and J by 4 bases. Germline CDR1 and CDR2: MNHEY and SMNVEV (reference sequence). The CDR3 is 14 residues long. CDR3: CASSPRTGAYGYTF. The CDR3 DNA follows: TGTGCCAGCAGTCCCCGGACAGGTGCCTATGGCTACACCTTC.

The genes are TRBV24-1 and TRBJ2-1; weak D call: TRBD1 (7 bases). Trimming shortened V by 2 bases and J by 7 bases, and 14 bases separated the two germline ends. The CDR3 length is 15 residues. Germline V gene lookup returns CDR1 KGHDR and CDR2 SFDVKD. In DNA form, the CDR3 reads TGTGCCACCAGTGATTCCAGGGGGAGGACAAATGAGCAGTTCTTC. This sequence encodes CATSDSRGRTNEQFF.

This clonotype came up a few times. The CDR3 spells CASSLAASGDSYNEQFF. In DNA form, the CDR3 reads TGCGCCAGCAGCTTGGCGGCTAGCGGGGACTCCTACAATGAGCAGTTCTTC. This sequence joins TRBV5-1 and TRBJ2-1; TRBD2 aligns across 9 bases. The junction had 4 bases not matched to a gene; V was cut back by 0 bases and J by 0 bases. CDR3 length: 17 residues. Germline CDR1 is SGHRS and CDR2 is YFSETQ.

This clonotype was detected many times. The chain has TRBV28 and TRBJ2-1; the match to TRBD1 covers 8 bases. Germline V lookup: CDR1 MDHEN, CDR2 SYDVKM. This CDR3 has 12 residues. V was pared by 5 bases and J by 10 bases, with 4 bases of the junction left unmatched. CDR3: CASSPRTGEQFF. CDR3 coding DNA: TGTGCCAGCAGTCCCCGGACAGGGGAGCAGTTCTTC.

CDR3 loop: CASSYPKAGGVSKNIQYF. The CDR3 coding sequence is TGTGCCAGCAGTTACCCTAAAGCGGGAGGGGTGTCCAAAAACATTCAGTACTTC. The chain carries TRBV6-5 and TRBJ2-4; 10 nucleotides agree with TRBD2. CDR3 size: 18 residues. The V segment lost 2 bases and the J segment 2 bases; nucleotides outside the gene matches: 9. Looked up from germline, CDR1 is MNHEY and CDR2 is SVGAGI.

This clonotype was seen a handful of times. The chain has TRBV7-9 and TRBJ2-1; D unresolved. The V gene lost 2 bases and the J gene lost 8 bases, with 7 bases spanning the gap. The germline V gene encodes CDR1 SEHNR and CDR2 FQNEAQ (reference sequence). This CDR3 is built from 12 residues. The CDR3 region is CASSLQYHEQFF. CDR3 in DNA: TGTGCCAGCAGCTTACAGTATCATGAGCAGTTCTTC.

This clonotype was seen ten or more times. CDR3 DNA: TGTGCCAGCAGCCAAGATAGAGGCTGGAGCTCCTATAATTCACCCCTCCACTTT. Translated: CASSQDRGWSSYNSPLHF. This chain uses TRBV4-2 with TRBJ1-6; D is uncertain. Germline V gene data show CDR1 as LGHNA and CDR2 as YNFKEQ. This CDR3 comprises 18 residues. The V and J ends lost 0 bases and 0 bases respectively, with 12 bases between them.

The chain employs TRBV27 and TRBJ1-4; tentative D call: TRBD1 (6 bases). The V and J ends lost 6 bases and 7 bases respectively, with 12 bases between them. The CDR3 is 13 residues long. In germline, CDR1 is MNHEY, CDR2 SMNVEV (reference sequence). The CDR3 sequence: CASSHPGAEKLFF. In nucleotides, the CDR3 is TGTGCCAGCAGCCACCCGGGGGCTGAAAAACTGTTTTTT.

This clonotype has a handful of counts. This sequence joins TRBV10-3 and TRBJ2-3; 11 bases fit TRBD2. V gave up 6 bases and J gave up 3 bases; unmatched junction bases: 5. The CDR3 extends over 15 amino acids. Germline values: CDR1 ENHRY, CDR2 SYGVKD. CDR3 sequence: CAISQGLAVTDTQYF. The CDR3 coding sequence is TGTGCCATCAGCCAGGGACTAGCGGTAACAGATACGCAGTATTTT.

The J gene is TRBJ2-1, the V gene TRBV12-3 or TRBV12-4; possibly TRBD1 or TRBD2 for D (5 bases each). CDR3 length: 15 residues. V was shortened by 4 bases and J by 5 bases, with 15 bases between the two germline ends. CDR3 nucleotides: TGTGCCAGCAGTTCCGGCTCGGTGGGACACAATGAGCAGTTCTTC. Amino acid sequence: CASSSGSVGHNEQFF.